This T cell receptor beta chain was documented in a study of response to subunit inactivated influenza vaccine. Broader study findings: Few additional T cells are recruited per seasonal influenza vaccination, authors suggested.

Remarks on this clonotype: Its matching antigen is unknown.

This CDR3 is 15 amino acids long. Trimming stripped 0 bases from V and 1 base from J, with 12 bases between. Germline loops: CDR1 DFQATT, CDR2 SNEGSKA (reference sequence). MiXCR was run by TCRdb on the RT-PCR reads, yielding one entry per CDR3 protein. Of 500,000 to 600,000 distinct CDR3 sequences in the sample, 13% are singletons; the top ten hold less than 15%. The chain employs TRBV20-1 and TRBJ2-5, with D maybe TRBD1 (5 bases). The TCR originated in a man in his fifties or sixties who received an inactivated influenza vaccine. Specimen: PBMCs from blood, collected roughly 47 days after vaccination. Here the CDR3 DNA reads TGCAGTGCTAGAGATCTAGACAGCATCCAAGAGACCCAGTACTTC. Translating gives CSARDLDSIQETQYF.